The rows below give T cell receptor beta chains drawn from one sample of a study of spatial heterogeneity in lung cancer. MiXCR was run by TCRdb on the 5' RACE reads, yielding one entry per CDR3 protein. The top ten clones hold 35% to 55% of a sample with 40,000 to 45,000 distinct CDR3 sequences, 6.8% of them seen once. The source was PBMCs, collected at surgery. These TCRs come from a female donor with early-stage non-small cell lung cancer. The conserved cysteine and the conserved F or W are not part of the CDR3 here. The D gene is left open where the match is weak.

J gene: TRBJ2-4
D gene: .
V gene: TRBV9
CDR3 protein: ASSVAPSENIQY

J gene: TRBJ1-2
D gene: .
V gene: TRBV5-6
CDR3 protein: ASSSTLQDYGYT

J gene: TRBJ2-5
D gene: .
V gene: TRBV28
CDR3 protein: ASSHRDNLQETQY

J gene: TRBJ1-6
D gene: .
V gene: TRBV12-3/TRBV12-4
CDR3 protein: ASTSGPRASPLH

J gene: TRBJ2-3
D gene: .
V gene: TRBV27
CDR3 protein: ASSFDRDTDTQY

J gene: TRBJ1-3
D gene: .
V gene: TRBV5-8
CDR3 protein: ASSLAGAGNTIY

J gene: TRBJ2-3
D gene: .
V gene: TRBV7-3
CDR3 protein: ASIPRGSGADTQY

J gene: TRBJ2-2
D gene: TRBD1
V gene: TRBV5-1
CDR3 protein: ASSAPGTGNTGELF

J gene: TRBJ1-2
D gene: TRBD1
V gene: TRBV4-3
CDR3 protein: ANSGQGGGYT

J gene: TRBJ2-2
D gene: .
V gene: TRBV9
CDR3 protein: ASSGVWPRSNTGELF

J gene: TRBJ1-1
D gene: .
V gene: TRBV4-1
CDR3 protein: ASSQDSQANTEAF

J gene: TRBJ2-3
D gene: .
V gene: TRBV6-5
CDR3 protein: ASSYGRGGTDTQY

J gene: TRBJ2-2
D gene: .
V gene: TRBV14
CDR3 protein: ASSQVGGTGELF

J gene: TRBJ1-5
D gene: .
V gene: TRBV28
CDR3 protein: ASSITYSNQPQH

J gene: TRBJ2-6
D gene: .
V gene: TRBV20-1
CDR3 protein: SAQRSNGANVLT

J gene: TRBJ2-7
D gene: TRBD2
V gene: TRBV10-3
CDR3 protein: AISGDSGGEQY

J gene: TRBJ2-1
D gene: .
V gene: TRBV11-2
CDR3 protein: ASSPGTYNEQF

J gene: TRBJ2-3
D gene: TRBD2
V gene: TRBV20-1
CDR3 protein: SAKSGGRTDTQY

J gene: TRBJ2-1
D gene: TRBD2
V gene: TRBV3-1
CDR3 protein: ASSHPSPAGGPRSYNEQF

J gene: TRBJ1-2
D gene: TRBD1
V gene: TRBV27
CDR3 protein: ASSADRLNYGYT

J gene: TRBJ2-1
D gene: TRBD2
V gene: TRBV6-6
CDR3 protein: ASTPRGGLGSYNEQF

J gene: TRBJ1-1
D gene: .
V gene: TRBV20-1
CDR3 protein: SAKKNTEAF

J gene: TRBJ2-3
D gene: TRBD2
V gene: TRBV10-3
CDR3 protein: AIKAGVHSTDTQY

J gene: TRBJ2-3
D gene: TRBD2
V gene: TRBV14
CDR3 protein: ASSPGGAGDTQY

J gene: TRBJ2-1
D gene: TRBD2
V gene: TRBV12-3/TRBV12-4
CDR3 protein: ASSLSSGGYNEQF

J gene: TRBJ1-5
D gene: .
V gene: TRBV19
CDR3 protein: ASLGGGSSNQPQH

J gene: TRBJ1-5
D gene: .
V gene: TRBV6-2/TRBV6-3
CDR3 protein: ASSYSRGYQPQH

J gene: TRBJ2-7
D gene: TRBD2
V gene: TRBV10-2
CDR3 protein: ASSPTSGAYEQY

J gene: TRBJ2-3
D gene: .
V gene: TRBV12-3/TRBV12-4
CDR3 protein: ASSALTTDTQY

J gene: TRBJ2-3
D gene: .
V gene: TRBV7-2
CDR3 protein: ASSSANIVASKTP

J gene: TRBJ1-1
D gene: .
V gene: TRBV14
CDR3 protein: ASSQGGGEAF

J gene: TRBJ2-7
D gene: .
V gene: TRBV29-1
CDR3 protein: SVEESAGHEQY

J gene: TRBJ1-2
D gene: .
V gene: TRBV7-2
CDR3 protein: ASSHGQNYGYT

J gene: TRBJ1-2
D gene: .
V gene: TRBV2
CDR3 protein: ASSEAGGGKGYT

J gene: TRBJ1-6
D gene: .
V gene: TRBV5-1
CDR3 protein: ASSLVGVQHNSPLH

J gene: TRBJ2-7
D gene: .
V gene: TRBV7-2
CDR3 protein: ASSPSASSYEQY

J gene: TRBJ1-6
D gene: .
V gene: TRBV20-1
CDR3 protein: SAVRAPNSPLH

J gene: TRBJ2-5
D gene: TRBD1
V gene: TRBV12-3/TRBV12-4
CDR3 protein: ASSRDRGETQY

J gene: TRBJ1-1
D gene: .
V gene: TRBV29-1
CDR3 protein: SVGVPAEAF

J gene: TRBJ1-1
D gene: .
V gene: TRBV20-1
CDR3 protein: SARGGFNTEAF

J gene: TRBJ2-2
D gene: TRBD1
V gene: TRBV5-1
CDR3 protein: ASSLTGGSTGELF

J gene: TRBJ1-5
D gene: .
V gene: TRBV4-3
CDR3 protein: ASSQDGEGYQPQH

J gene: TRBJ1-1
D gene: TRBD1
V gene: TRBV5-1
CDR3 protein: ASSQGQAINTEAF

J gene: TRBJ2-1
D gene: .
V gene: TRBV19
CDR3 protein: ATGDRDEGEQF

J gene: TRBJ2-1
D gene: .
V gene: TRBV4-1
CDR3 protein: ASSSRTDNEQF

J gene: TRBJ1-1
D gene: TRBD1
V gene: TRBV7-9
CDR3 protein: ASSRTGATEAF

J gene: TRBJ1-6
D gene: TRBD1
V gene: TRBV7-2
CDR3 protein: ASSFGDRAYSPLH